This T cell receptor (beta chain) is drawn from a study of identical twins. Overall study findings and caveats: Weaker excess twin sharing was observed in beta out-of-frame sequences. Donors were not followed over many years; analysis was cross-sectional. Zero-insertion analyses might be partly confounded by invariant T cells like MAIT and iNKT. While abundant cord blood beta clonotypes carried fewer insertions, memory repertoires showed no such pattern.

The CDR3 is made up of 15 amino acids. Trimming removed 4 bases from V and 6 bases from J; junction bases left unmatched: 10. Germline-derived CDR1 and CDR2 are MDHEN and SYDVKM. This clonotype was detected a few times. Its antigen is unknown. TCRdb re-called the 5' RACE reads through MiXCR, storing one row per CDR3 protein. Counted here are 1.5 million to 2 million distinct CDR3 sequences, about 32% occurring once; the ten biggest clones make up more than 0.25%. The sequenced material came from cord blood. This TCR was recovered from a newborn girl in good health. The chain carries TRBV28 and TRBJ2-3; 7 nucleotides match TRBD2. The DNA of the CDR3 is TGTGCCAGCAGTTCTTGGGGAGGGCCAAGGGATACGCAGTATTTT. It encodes CASSSWGGPRDTQYF.